The rows below give T cell receptor beta chains drawn from one sample of a study of CD8 T cells in Susac syndrome. TCRdb reanalysed the immunoSEQ multiplex PCR reads using MiXCR and keeps one entry per CDR3 protein. The data show fewer than 100,000 distinct CDR3 sequences, with 91% seen just once and roughly 0.49% held by the top ten. The sequencing input was CD8+ T cells from PBMCs. The receptors originated from a human donor with multiple sclerosis. CDR3s include the opening cysteine and the closing phenylalanine or tryptophan. Fields, in order: V gene, clone size, D gene, CDR3 protein. The D gene is left open where the match is weak. Clone size is stated in some rows and not others, as once, few, many or a class when expanded.

>TRBV28|.|.
CACGYGYTF
>TRBV7-9|.|.
CASSSQTGNTEAFF
>TRBV7-3|.|TRBD2
CASSSRLAVAYGETQYF
>TRBV6-5|.|TRBD2
CASSYGREVQETQYF
>TRBV11-3|once|TRBD1
CASSPRTGSTGELFF
>TRBV27|.|TRBD2
CASSLLAGGPNEQFF
>TRBV15|.|.
CATSRVGVLGYTF
>TRBV9|.|.
CASSVAAGWGQNTGELFF
>TRBV5-4|.|.
CASSGTGWETQYF
>TRBV29-1|.|.
CSVAGLSYSGNTIYF
>TRBV6-2/TRBV6-3|.|.
CASSYKRAYGNEQFF
>TRBV2|.|.
CASSDPLNTEAFF
>TRBV2|.|TRBD2
CASSEVLAVNRGADTQYF
>TRBV5-6|.|TRBD1
CASSHGTASYEQYF
>TRBV4-1|.|TRBD1
CASSQAGRSPRDRERVAAF
>TRBV28|.|.
CASRALGGSYTF
>TRBV27|.|.
CASSSRLGVYEQYF
>TRBV30|.|TRBD1
CAWSKGGARGYTF
>TRBV14|.|.
CASSQGLWDADRGEQYF
>TRBV9|.|.
CASSPRIGGTEAFF
>TRBV19|few|TRBD1
CASSDGDRLYEQYF
>TRBV6-2/TRBV6-3|few|.
CASSYGAGLYNEQFF
>TRBV19|few|.
CASSRHTTDTQYF
>TRBV20-1|.|.
CSAGDTEVSYNEQFF
>TRBV9|.|.
CASSVEVAGSRYGYTF
>TRBV28|.|TRBD2
CASSITSGSYEQYF
>TRBV6-2/TRBV6-3|.|TRBD1
CASSPTWTGYGYTF
>TRBV4-1|few|.
CASSSSLGVTDTQYF
>TRBV12-3/TRBV12-4|.|.
CASSQPLSSGANVLTF
>TRBV12-3/TRBV12-4|.|.
CASSTRAHTGTTYEQYF
>TRBV2|.|.
CASGITPYNEQFF
>TRBV6-5|once|.
CASSYLSNLDTQYF
>TRBV4-3|.|TRBD2
CASSQDSGSSYNEQFF
>TRBV28|.|TRBD1
CASSPLRTGGNQPQHF
>TRBV10-2|.|.
CASRDPGLREHTEAFF
>TRBV27|.|.
CASSLTRGADEGTQYF
>TRBV3-1|.|.
CASSQWDVAGNTIYF
>TRBV6-5|.|TRBD1
CASSPQGAPYGYTF
>TRBV24-1|.|.
CATSPTGQILYNEQFF
>TRBV29-1|.|.
CSVEGGAGELFF
>TRBV12-3/TRBV12-4|.|.
CASSSSSNYGYTF
>TRBV11-2|.|TRBD1
CASSHEKQGVSETQYF
>TRBV7-8|.|.
CASSLYERSVTYNEQFF
>TRBV27|.|.
CASLKQVGDTEAFF
>TRBV19|once|.
CASSPGDGYTF
>TRBV7-8|.|.
CASSLVAGAWELFF
>TRBV12-3/TRBV12-4|once|.
CASSFIQSQETQYF
>TRBV20-1|.|TRBD1
CSARTGGTYEQYF
>TRBV2|.|TRBD1
CASSEGQGGHGYTF
>TRBV2|.|.
CASSDIEETQYF
>TRBV13|once|TRBD2
CASRQRASGATDTQYF
>TRBV12-3/TRBV12-4|.|TRBD2
CASSGPWSGSQTGELFF